This T cell receptor (beta chain) was sequenced during a study of cytomegalovirus exposure and HLA in healthy donors. Broader study findings: One variant, a missense change in DCLRE1C, was linked in a later analysis to TCR beta V- and J-gene trimming.

A multiplex PCR was run with 60 Vbeta primers and 13 Jbeta primers. In the original processing: In a later analysis, of some 80 million unique beta chains, around 9.9 million appeared in at least two donors. This table comes from immunoSEQ multiplex PCR, and its TCRdb copy is limited to in-frame clones, with some not included. V, J and clone size reflect that table, while D and trimming were determined from the DNA. The sample holds tens of thousands of clones; approximately 64% are singletons and the top ten take around a fifth. The J segment lost 1 base and the V segment lost 2 bases, leaving 8 bases of the junction unmatched. CDR1 and CDR2 (germline): GTSNPN, SVGIG (reference sequence). The CDR3 totals 16 residues. Turning to this clone: Its antigen is still unknown.

Sequenced sample: PBMCs. V is TRBV30 and J is TRBJ1-1; 9 nucleotides line up with TRBD1. The origin of this receptor is a woman between 50 and 59 years old in good health and CMV-seropositive. The CDR3, as DNA: TGTGCCTGGAGTACGCTGGACAGGGGCCGGAACACTGAAGCTTTCTTT. Its translation is CAWSTLDRGRNTEAFF. The full variable domain, in which reference TRBV30 and TRBJ1-1 provide the parts outside the CDR3, is SQTIHQWPATLVQPVGSPLSLECTVEGTSNPNLYWYRQAAGRGLQLLFYSVGIGQISSEVPQNLSASRPQDRQFILSSKKLLLSDSGFYLCAWSTLDRGRNTEAFFGQGTRLTVV.